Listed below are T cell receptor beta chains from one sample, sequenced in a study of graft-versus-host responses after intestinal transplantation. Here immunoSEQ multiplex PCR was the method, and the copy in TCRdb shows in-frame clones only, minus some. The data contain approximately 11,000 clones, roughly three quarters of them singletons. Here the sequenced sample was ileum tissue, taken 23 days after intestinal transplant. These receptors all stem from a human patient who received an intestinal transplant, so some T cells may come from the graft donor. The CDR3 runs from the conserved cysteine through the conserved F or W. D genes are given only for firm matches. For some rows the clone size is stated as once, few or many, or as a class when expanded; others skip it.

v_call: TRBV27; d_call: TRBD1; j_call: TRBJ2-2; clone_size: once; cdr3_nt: TGTGCCAGCCGCTTAGACAGGGCGAACACCGGGGAGCTGTTTTTT; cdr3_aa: CASRLDRANTGELFF
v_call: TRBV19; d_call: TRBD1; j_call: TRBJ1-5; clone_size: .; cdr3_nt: TGTGCCAGTATTGGCCTGAATTGGAGTGGACAGGGACCTTTCAGCAATCAGCCCCAGCATTTT; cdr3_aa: CASIGLNWSGQGPFSNQPQHF
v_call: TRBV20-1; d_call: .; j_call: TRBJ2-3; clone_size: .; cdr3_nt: TGCAGTGCTAGCGGGAGAGCTACGCAGTATTTT; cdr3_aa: CSASGRATQYF
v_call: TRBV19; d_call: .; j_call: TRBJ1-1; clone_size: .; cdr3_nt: TGTGCCAGTAGTATAGGCGGCTACACTGAAGCTTTCTTT; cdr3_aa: CASSIGGYTEAFF
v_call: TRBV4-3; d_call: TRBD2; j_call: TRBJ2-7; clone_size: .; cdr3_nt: TGCGCCAGCAGCCATGGGACTAGCGGGAGCCCCTCCTACGAGCAGTACTTC; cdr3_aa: CASSHGTSGSPSYEQYF
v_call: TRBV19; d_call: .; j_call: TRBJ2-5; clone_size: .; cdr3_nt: TGTGCCAGTACGGGGGACGGGGGGACCCAGTACTTC; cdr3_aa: CASTGDGGTQYF
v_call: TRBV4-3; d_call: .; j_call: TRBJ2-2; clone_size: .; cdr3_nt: TGCGCCAGCAGCCAAGGCCAGGATGGCGGGGAGCTGTTTTTT; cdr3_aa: CASSQGQDGGELFF
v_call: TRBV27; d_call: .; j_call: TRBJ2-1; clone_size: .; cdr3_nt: TGTGCCAGCAGTTTAGTCTCCTACAATGAGCAGTTCTTC; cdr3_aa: CASSLVSYNEQFF
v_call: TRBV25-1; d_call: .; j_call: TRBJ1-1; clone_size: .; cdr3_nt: TGTGCCAGCAGTGAATGGGGCCCCAGGGGGAACACTGAAGCTTTCTTT; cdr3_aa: CASSEWGPRGNTEAFF
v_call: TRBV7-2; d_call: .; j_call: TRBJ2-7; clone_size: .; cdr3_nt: TGTGCCAGCAGTTACGAGCGGAGCTACGAGCAGTACTTC; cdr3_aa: CASSYERSYEQYF
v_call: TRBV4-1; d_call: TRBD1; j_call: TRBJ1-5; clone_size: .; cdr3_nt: TGCGCCAGCAGCCACCTGGCCTACAGGGGCGCACAAGGAAATCAGCCCCAGCATTTT; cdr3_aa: CASSHLAYRGAQGNQPQHF
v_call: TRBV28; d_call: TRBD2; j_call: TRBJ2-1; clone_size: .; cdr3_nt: TGTGCCAGCAGGAATAGCGGGCCATCCTACAATGAGCAGTTCTTC; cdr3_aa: CASRNSGPSYNEQFF
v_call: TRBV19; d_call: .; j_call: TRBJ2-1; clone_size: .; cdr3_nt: TGTGCCAGTAGTACGGCGCGCGGGGCTACCTACAATGAGCAGTTCTTC; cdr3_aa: CASSTARGATYNEQFF
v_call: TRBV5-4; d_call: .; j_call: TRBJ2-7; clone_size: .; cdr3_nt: TGTGCCAGCAGCTTCGACCACGAGCAGTACTTC; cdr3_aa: CASSFDHEQYF
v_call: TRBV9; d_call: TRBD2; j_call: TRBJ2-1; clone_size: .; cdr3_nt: TGTGCCAGCAGCCCCTGGGCTAGCGGGAGAAGGTACAATGAGCAGTTCTTC; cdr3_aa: CASSPWASGRRYNEQFF
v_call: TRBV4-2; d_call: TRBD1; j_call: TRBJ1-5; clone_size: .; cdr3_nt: TGTGCCAGCAGCCAAGTGGACAGGGACAATCAGCCCCAGCATTTT; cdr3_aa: CASSQVDRDNQPQHF
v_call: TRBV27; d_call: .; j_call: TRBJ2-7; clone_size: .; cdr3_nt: TGTGCCAGCAGTTTATCGATCAGTTACTACGAGCAGTACTTC; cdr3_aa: CASSLSISYYEQYF
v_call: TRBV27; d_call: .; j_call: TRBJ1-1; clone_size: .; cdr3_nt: TGTGCCAGCCTTCCCCGAGGCAGGTACGGGGCGGCTTTCTTT; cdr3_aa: CASLPRGRYGAAFF
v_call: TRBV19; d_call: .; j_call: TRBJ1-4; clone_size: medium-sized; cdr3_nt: TGTGCCAGTAGTATCGCGGGGGGTGAAAAACTGTTTTTT; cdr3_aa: CASSIAGGEKLFF
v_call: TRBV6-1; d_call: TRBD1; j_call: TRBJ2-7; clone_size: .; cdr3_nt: TGTGCCAGCAGCGTAAAACAGGGGGCAAATTACGAGCAGTACTTC; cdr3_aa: CASSVKQGANYEQYF
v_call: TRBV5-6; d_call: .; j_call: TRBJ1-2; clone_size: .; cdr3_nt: TGTGCCAGCAGCTGGACAACAGGGTCTTTGAACGGCTACACCTTC; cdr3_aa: CASSWTTGSLNGYTF
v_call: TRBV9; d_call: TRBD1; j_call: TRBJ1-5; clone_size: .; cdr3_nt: TGTGCCAGCAGCCTTGAAGGACAGGTTGGTCAGCCCCAGCATTTT; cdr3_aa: CASSLEGQVGQPQHF
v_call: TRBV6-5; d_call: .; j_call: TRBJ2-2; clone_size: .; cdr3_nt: TGTGCCAGCAGTTACCTAGGGGCGGGAATGACCGGGGAGCTGTTTTTT; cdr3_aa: CASSYLGAGMTGELFF
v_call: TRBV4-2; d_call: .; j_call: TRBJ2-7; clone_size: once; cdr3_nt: TGTGCCAGCAGCCAAGCTCCCTACTACGAGCAGTACTTC; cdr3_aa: CASSQAPYYEQYF
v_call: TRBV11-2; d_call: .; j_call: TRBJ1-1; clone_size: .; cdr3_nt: TGTGCCAGCAGCTGGATTTCCGTGAACACTGAAGCTTTCTTT; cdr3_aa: CASSWISVNTEAFF
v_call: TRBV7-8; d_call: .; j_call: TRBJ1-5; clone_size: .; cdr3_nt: TGTGCCAGCAGCTTAGGGGCAGGGCAAGGCCCCCAGCATTTT; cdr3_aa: CASSLGAGQGPQHF
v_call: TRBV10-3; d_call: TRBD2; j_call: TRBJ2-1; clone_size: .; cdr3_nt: TGTGCCATCACTCGGAGACTAGCGGGAGAGGGGGGCTACAATGAGCAGTTCTTC; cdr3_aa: CAITRRLAGEGGYNEQFF
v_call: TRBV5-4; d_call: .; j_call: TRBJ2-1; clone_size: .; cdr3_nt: TGTGCCAGCAGAAGCGGGACACAACAGTTCTTC; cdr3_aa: CASRSGTQQFF
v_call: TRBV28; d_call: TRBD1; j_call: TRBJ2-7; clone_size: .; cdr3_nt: TGTGCCATCCAGGACAGGATCTTCTACGAGCAGTACTTC; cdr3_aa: CAIQDRIFYEQYF
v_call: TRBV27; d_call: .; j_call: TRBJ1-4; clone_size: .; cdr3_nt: TGTGCCAGCAGTCCCCAGGCAACTAATGAAAAACTGTTTTTT; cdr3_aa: CASSPQATNEKLFF
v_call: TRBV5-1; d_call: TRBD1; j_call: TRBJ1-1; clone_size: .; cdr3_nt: TGCGCCAGCAGCTTCACAGGGGTGAACACTGAAGCTTTCTTT; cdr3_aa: CASSFTGVNTEAFF
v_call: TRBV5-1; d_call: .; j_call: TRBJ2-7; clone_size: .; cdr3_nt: TGCGCCAGCAGGAAACAGGTGGCCTACGAGCAGTACTTC; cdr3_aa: CASRKQVAYEQYF
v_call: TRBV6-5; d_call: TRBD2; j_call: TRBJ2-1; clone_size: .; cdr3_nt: TGTGCCAGCAGTTACCTTAGCGGGAGGGCACATGAGCAGTTCTTC; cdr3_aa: CASSYLSGRAHEQFF
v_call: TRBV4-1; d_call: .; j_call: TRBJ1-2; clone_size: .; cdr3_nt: TGCGCCAGCAGCCAACGCGGGCCCTTGCCGATTCCATTCCCGAATGGCTACACCTTC; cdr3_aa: CASSQRGPLPIPFPNGYTF
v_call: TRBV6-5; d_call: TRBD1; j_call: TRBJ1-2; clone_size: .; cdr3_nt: TGTGCCAGCAGTTTCGGGACAGCCAACTATGGCTACACCTTC; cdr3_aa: CASSFGTANYGYTF
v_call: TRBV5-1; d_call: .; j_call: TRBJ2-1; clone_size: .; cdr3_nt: TGCGCCAGCAGCTTGTCCCTCCCGCTAGTCCGGGACTCCTACAATGAGCAGTTCTTC; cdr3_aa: CASSLSLPLVRDSYNEQFF
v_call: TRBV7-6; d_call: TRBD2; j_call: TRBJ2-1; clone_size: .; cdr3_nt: TGTGCCAGCAGCTTAGACTTACGACTAGCGGGAAATTTACGGGCCTCCTACAATGAGCAGTTCTTC; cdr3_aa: CASSLDLRLAGNLRASYNEQFF
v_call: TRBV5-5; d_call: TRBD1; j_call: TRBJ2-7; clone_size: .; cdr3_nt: TGTGCCAGCAGGCCTACAGGGGAAAACGAGCAGTACTTC; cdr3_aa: CASRPTGENEQYF
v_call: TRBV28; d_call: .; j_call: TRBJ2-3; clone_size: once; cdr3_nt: TGTGCCAGCAGTTTCGAGAGACTCACTGATACGCAGTATTTT; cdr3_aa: CASSFERLTDTQYF
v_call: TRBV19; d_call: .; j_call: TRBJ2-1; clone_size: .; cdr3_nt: TGTGCCAGTACCCCGGGGGACAATGAGCAGTTCTTC; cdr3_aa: CASTPGDNEQFF
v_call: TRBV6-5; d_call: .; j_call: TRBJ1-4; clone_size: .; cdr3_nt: TGTGCCAGCAGTTTGGGCGTCTCTACTGAAAAACTGTTTTTT; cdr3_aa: CASSLGVSTEKLFF
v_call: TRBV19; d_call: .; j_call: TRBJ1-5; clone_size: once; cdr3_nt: TGTGCCAGTAGTATGGTGGATAGCAATCAGCCCCAGCATTTT; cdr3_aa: CASSMVDSNQPQHF
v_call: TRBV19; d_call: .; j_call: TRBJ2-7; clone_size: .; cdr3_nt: TGTGCCAGTAGTAGCAGCTCGGGTTACGAGCAGTACTTC; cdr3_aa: CASSSSSGYEQYF
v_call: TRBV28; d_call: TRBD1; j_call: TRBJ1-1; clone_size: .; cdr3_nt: TGTGCCAGCATGCCAGGGGGTCATTTCACTGAAGCTTTCTTT; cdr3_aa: CASMPGGHFTEAFF
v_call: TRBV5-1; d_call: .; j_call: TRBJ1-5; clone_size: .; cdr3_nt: TGCGCCAGCAGCTTGGGATCCAATCAGCCCCAGCATTTT; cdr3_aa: CASSLGSNQPQHF
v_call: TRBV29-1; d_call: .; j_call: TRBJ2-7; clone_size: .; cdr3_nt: TGCAGCGTTTGGTTCTCCTACGAGCAGTACTTC; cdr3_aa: CSVWFSYEQYF
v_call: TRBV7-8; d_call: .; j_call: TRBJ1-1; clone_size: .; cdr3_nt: TGTGCCAGCAGCTCACCCCCTGAGAGGTCGGAAGCTTTCTTT; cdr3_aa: CASSSPPERSEAFF
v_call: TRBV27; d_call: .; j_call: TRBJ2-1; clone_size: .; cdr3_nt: TGTGCCAGCAGTTTATTTTTAAATCCGGAGAATGAGCAGTTCTTC; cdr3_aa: CASSLFLNPENEQFF